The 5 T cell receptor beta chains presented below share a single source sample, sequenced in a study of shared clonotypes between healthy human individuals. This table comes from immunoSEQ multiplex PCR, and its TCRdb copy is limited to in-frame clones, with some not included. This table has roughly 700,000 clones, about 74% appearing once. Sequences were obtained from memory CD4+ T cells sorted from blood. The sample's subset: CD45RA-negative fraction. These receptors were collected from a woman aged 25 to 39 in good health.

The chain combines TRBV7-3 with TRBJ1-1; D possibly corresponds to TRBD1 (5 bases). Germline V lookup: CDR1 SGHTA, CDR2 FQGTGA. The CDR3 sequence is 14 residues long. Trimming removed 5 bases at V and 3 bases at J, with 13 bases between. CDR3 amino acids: CASSPQGTDTEAFF. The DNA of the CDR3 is TGTGCCAGCAGCCCCCAAGGGACGGACACTGAAGCTTTCTTT.

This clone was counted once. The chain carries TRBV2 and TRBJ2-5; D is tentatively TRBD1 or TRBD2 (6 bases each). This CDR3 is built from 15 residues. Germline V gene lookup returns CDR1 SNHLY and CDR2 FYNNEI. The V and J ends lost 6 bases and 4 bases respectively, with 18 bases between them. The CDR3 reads CASRDQGLSGETQYF. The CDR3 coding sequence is TGTGCCAGCAGGGACCAGGGGCTTAGCGGAGAGACCCAGTACTTC.

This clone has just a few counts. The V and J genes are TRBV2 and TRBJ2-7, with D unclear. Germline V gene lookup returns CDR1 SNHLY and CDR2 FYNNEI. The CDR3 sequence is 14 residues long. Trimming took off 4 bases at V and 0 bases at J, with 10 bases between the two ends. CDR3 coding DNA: TGTGCCAGCAGTGTGACCGAAACCTCCTACGAGCAGTACTTC. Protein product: CASSVTETSYEQYF.

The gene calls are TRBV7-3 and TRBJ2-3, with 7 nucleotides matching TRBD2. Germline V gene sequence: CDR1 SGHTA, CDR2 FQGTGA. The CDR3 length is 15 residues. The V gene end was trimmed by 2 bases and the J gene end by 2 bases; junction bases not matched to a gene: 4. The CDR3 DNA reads TGTGCCAGCAGCTTAGTCGGGGGGACCACAGATACGCAGTATTTT. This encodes CASSLVGGTTDTQYF.

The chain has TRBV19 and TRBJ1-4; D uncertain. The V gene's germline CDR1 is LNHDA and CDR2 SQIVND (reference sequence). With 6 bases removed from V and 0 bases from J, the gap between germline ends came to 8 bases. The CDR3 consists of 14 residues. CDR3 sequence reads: CASRETATNEKLFF. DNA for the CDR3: TGTGCCAGTAGGGAGACGGCAACTAATGAAAAACTGTTTTTT.